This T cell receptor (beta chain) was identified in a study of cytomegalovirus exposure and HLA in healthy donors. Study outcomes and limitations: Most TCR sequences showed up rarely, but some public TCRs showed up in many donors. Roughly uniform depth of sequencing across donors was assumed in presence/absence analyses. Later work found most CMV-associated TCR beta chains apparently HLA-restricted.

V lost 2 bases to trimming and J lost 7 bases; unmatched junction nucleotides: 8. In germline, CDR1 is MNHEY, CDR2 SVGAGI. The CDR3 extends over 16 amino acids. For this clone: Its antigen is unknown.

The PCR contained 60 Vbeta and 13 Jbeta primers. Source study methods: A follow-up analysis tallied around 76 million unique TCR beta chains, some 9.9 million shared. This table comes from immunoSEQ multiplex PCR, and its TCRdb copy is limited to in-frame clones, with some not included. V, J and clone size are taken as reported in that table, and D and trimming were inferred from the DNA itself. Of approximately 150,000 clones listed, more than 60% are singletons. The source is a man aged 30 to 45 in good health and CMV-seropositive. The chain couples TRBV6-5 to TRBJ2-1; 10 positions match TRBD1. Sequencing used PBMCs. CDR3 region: CASSYAGTGVGNEQFF. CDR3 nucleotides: TGTGCCAGCAGTTACGCCGGGACAGGGGTGGGTAATGAGCAGTTCTTC.